What follows is one T cell receptor beta chain and its context. Sorted cells reached over 95% purity in every population. This entry belongs to a study of beta chain features in type 1 diabetes. Expressed TCRB transcripts were sequenced after all isolated RNA was converted to cDNA. Sequenced by immunoSEQ multiplex PCR; TCRdb stores in-frame clones only, minus some. The sample holds about 210,000 clones, 11% seen once. The CDR3 has 12 amino acids. With 4 bases removed from V and 4 bases from J, the gap between germline ends came to 6 bases. The germline CDR1 and CDR2 sequences are ENHRY and SYGVKD. The sample consisted of central memory CD4+ T cells from blood. The receptor was isolated from a man aged 18 to 29 in good health. This chain joins TRBV10-3 and TRBJ2-3; D is undetermined. The CDR3 sequence is CAISATPDTQYF. The CDR3 DNA follows: TGTGCCATCAGTGCTACCCCAGATACGCAGTATTTT.